The 32 T cell receptor beta chains presented below share a single source sample, sequenced in a study of beta chain features in type 1 diabetes. Reverse transcription of all isolated RNA meant that expressed TCRB transcripts were sequenced. The repertoire was sequenced with immunoSEQ multiplex PCR; TCRdb's copy has only in-frame clones and lacks some. The table records some 150,000 clones, 6.9% of them present only once. Specimen: central memory CD4+ T cells from blood. Every receptor here comes from a woman aged 25 to 39 in good health.

This clone was counted between two and nine times. This chain joins TRBV7-3 and TRBJ2-2; D might be TRBD1 (6 bases). The CDR3 is made up of 15 amino acids. V shed 0 bases and J shed 9 bases, with 14 bases lying between them. The germline V gene has CDR1 SGHTA and CDR2 FQGTGA. The CDR3 region has the DNA TGTGCCAGCAGCTTAACCCCAGGGGTGAACAGGGAGCTGTTTTTT. It encodes CASSLTPGVNRELFF.

The chain links TRBV10-3 to TRBJ1-2; TRBD1 might be the D (5 bases). CDR1 is ENHRY and CDR2 is SYGVKD in the germline V gene. The CDR3 has 12 amino acids. The V end lost 10 bases, the J end lost 3 bases, and 12 bases lay between the germline ends. The chain's CDR3 is CATSEQDYGYTF. Written as DNA, the CDR3 is TGTGCCACTTCCGAACAGGACTATGGCTACACCTTC.

This clone was detected a few times. The genes are TRBV28 and TRBJ2-4; 8 nucleotides agree with TRBD2. Germline V lookup: CDR1 MDHEN, CDR2 SYDVKM. Losses at the gene ends were 2 bases for V and 0 bases for J; bases not matched to a gene: 0. The CDR3 extends over 15 amino acids. CDR3 sequence reads: CASSLLAGAKNIQYF. The CDR3 DNA follows: TGTGCCAGCAGTTTACTAGCGGGAGCCAAAAACATTCAGTACTTC.

In this sample, this clone turned up a few times. A read error may be the cause here, since a much bigger clone is one base away. The rearrangement links TRBV30 to TRBJ2-5; no clear D. The DNA end lines up better with TRBJ2-7; the J call may be wrong. Germline V gene sequence: CDR1 GTSNPN, CDR2 SVGIG (reference sequence). The CDR3 contains 11 residues. This chain's CDR3 is CAWSVRYEQYF. For the CDR3, the DNA is TGTGCCTGGAGTGTCCGTTACGAGCAGTACTTC.

This clone appeared a few times. J is TRBJ2-1 and V is TRBV7-3; 9 positions agree with TRBD2. The CDR3 runs to 14 residues. CDR1 SGHTA and CDR2 FQGTGA come from the germline V gene. The V and J ends lost 5 bases and 6 bases, in that order; junction bases with no gene match: 5. CDR3 residues: CASSPGTSSNEQFF. The CDR3 DNA reads as TGTGCCAGCAGCCCCGGGACTAGCTCCAATGAGCAGTTCTTC.

This clone was counted between two and nine times. DNA of the CDR3: TGTGCCAGCAGCTTAGAGGGGGACGTATCACAAAACACTGAAGCTTTCTTT. Translation: CASSLEGDVSQNTEAFF. The V call is TRBV7-9, the J call TRBJ1-1; D might be TRBD1 (6 bases). Germline V CDR1 and CDR2: SEHNR, FQNEAQ (reference sequence). V lost 1 base, J lost 2 bases, and 17 bases lay in between. CDR3 length: 17 amino acids.

This clone has a handful of counts. The chain couples TRBV9 to TRBJ2-5; tentatively, D is TRBD2 (6 bases). Germline CDR1 is SGDLS and CDR2 is YYNGEE. The CDR3 runs to 16 residues. Trimming removed 2 bases at V and 4 bases at J, with 18 bases between. The CDR3 here is CASSVLDGSPRETQYF. The CDR3 DNA reads TGTGCCAGCAGCGTCTTAGACGGGAGCCCCCGAGAGACCCAGTACTTC. Based on the CDR3 plus reference TRBV9 and TRBJ2-5, the full variable domain is DSGVTQTPKHLITATGQRVTLRCSPRSGDLSVYWYQQSLDQGLQFLIQYYNGEERAKGNILERFSAQQFPDLHSELNLSSLELGDSALYFCASSVLDGSPRETQYFGPGTRLLVL.

Of note for this clone: The junction departs from germline at one end; a sequencing error may be responsible. V is TRBV5-4 and J is TRBJ1-4, with D perhaps matching TRBD1 (6 bases). The CDR3 totals 14 residues. CDR1 is SGHNT and CDR2 is YYREEE in the germline V gene (reference sequence). CDR3 sequence (DNA): TGCGCCAGCAGCCAAGAAGCCAGTTCAGGGGAACTGTTTTTT. This encodes CASSQEASSGELFF.

This clone was found a few times. The chain recombines TRBV7-9 with TRBJ2-5; 8 nucleotides align to TRBD1. The V segment lost 1 base and the J segment 4 bases; nucleotides outside the gene matches: 5. The CDR3 has 15 amino acids. The germline CDR1 and CDR2 sequences are SEHNR and FQNEAQ (reference sequence). The CDR3 sequence: CASSLGDRGGETQYF. CDR3 DNA sequence: TGTGCCAGCAGCTTAGGAGACAGGGGCGGAGAGACCCAGTACTTC.

This clone came up a few times. The chain carries TRBV6-6 and TRBJ2-1, with a weak D call TRBD2 (6 bases). Per the germline V gene, CDR1 is MNHNY and CDR2 is SVGAGI (reference sequence). CDR3 length: 13 residues. V dropped 5 bases and J dropped 9 bases, with 14 bases sitting between them. This CDR3 reads CASSTREFGEQFF. DNA for the CDR3: TGTGCCAGCAGTACCCGGGAGTTTGGTGAGCAGTTCTTC.

At least ten counts were recorded for this clone. The gene calls are TRBV4-3 and TRBJ1-4; 7 positions agree with TRBD1. V lost 8 bases, J lost 7 bases, and 7 bases stayed unmatched. Germline V gene sequence: CDR1 LGHNA, CDR2 YSLEER. The CDR3 runs 13 residues. CDR3 bases: TGCGCCAGCGGTAGACAGGGAGGTGAAAAACTGTTTTTT. It codes for CASGRQGGEKLFF.

This clone was found a few times. The chain employs TRBV28 and TRBJ1-1; D is perhaps TRBD1 (5 bases). CDR3 length: 15 amino acids. V was cut by 3 bases and J by 4 bases, with 15 bases left in between. Germline values: CDR1 MDHEN, CDR2 SYDVKM. This CDR3 reads CASSLQGRWGTEAFF. CDR3 nucleotide sequence: TGTGCCAGCAGTTTGCAGGGTCGATGGGGCACTGAAGCTTTCTTT.

This clone was seen more than once but under ten times. The DNA of the CDR3 is TGTGCCGGAGGACAGGACAATGAGCAGTTCTTC. Translating it yields CAGGQDNEQFF. V gene TRBV18 combines with J gene TRBJ2-1; 7 bases agree with TRBD1. Unmatched junction bases numbered 3, after V lost 11 bases and J lost 5 bases. The CDR3 length is 11 residues. The germline gives CDR1 KGHSH, CDR2 LQKENI. Using reference TRBV18 and TRBJ2-1 for the parts outside the CDR3, the full variable domain is NAGVMQNPRHLVRRRGQEARLRCSPMKGHSHVYWYRQLPEEGLKFMVYLQKENIIDESGMPKERFSAEFPKEGPSILRIQQVVRGDSAAYFCAGGQDNEQFFGPGTRLTVL.

CDR3 nucleotide sequence: TGTGCCAGCTCACCGGTAGATGAGCAGTTCTTC. Its protein product is CASSPVDEQFF. The genes are TRBV18 and TRBJ2-1; D gene ambiguous. This CDR3 spans 11 amino acids. V was trimmed by 3 bases and J by 8 bases, leaving 5 bases between them. Germline V gene sequence: CDR1 KGHSH, CDR2 LQKENI.

V and J are TRBV30 and TRBJ2-1, with 9 bases lining up with TRBD2. CDR1 GTSNPN and CDR2 SVGIG come from the germline V gene (reference sequence). The length of the CDR3 is 13 residues. Trimming took 3 bases from V and 9 from J; bases not matched to a gene: 6. The CDR3 loop reads CAWRLAGVVEQFF. The CDR3 DNA reads as TGTGCCTGGAGGTTAGCGGGAGTGGTTGAGCAGTTCTTC.

A few counts support this clone. The chain joins TRBV2 to TRBJ2-7; D possibly corresponds to TRBD1 (6 bases). V lost 2 bases to trimming and J lost 10 bases, with 18 bases between them. This CDR3 has 14 amino acids. Germline CDR1 is SNHLY and CDR2 is FYNNEI. CDR3 sequence (DNA): TGTGCCAGCAGTGAACAACAGGGAGTTACCTTTCAGTACTTC. Protein product: CASSEQQGVTFQYF.

The V and J genes are TRBV28 and TRBJ1-1, with 10 bases aligning to TRBD1. V shed 5 bases, J shed 6 bases, and the junction held 9 bases outside the gene matches. Germline V gives CDR1 MDHEN, CDR2 SYDVKM. The CDR3 loop spans 15 amino acids. DNA for the CDR3: TGTGCCAGCAGTCCCGAGACAGGGGGCGTGTCTGAAGCTTTCTTT. The encoded protein is CASSPETGGVSEAFF.

The J gene is TRBJ2-1, the V gene TRBV7-3; 9 positions match TRBD2. After removal of 5 bases from V and 9 bases from J, the junction contained 11 bases not matched to a gene. Germline values: CDR1 SGHTA, CDR2 FQGTGA. The CDR3 is made up of 15 amino acids. DNA for the CDR3: TGTGCCAGCAGCCCCCGTTCTAGCGGGAATGGTGAGCAGTTCTTC. Translating it yields CASSPRSSGNGEQFF.

This clone was counted a few times. The genes are TRBV7-9 and TRBJ2-3; TRBD1 matches at 9 bases. The CDR3 sequence is 16 residues long. CDR1 SEHNR and CDR2 FQNEAQ come from the germline V gene (reference sequence). J was trimmed by 2 bases and V by 3 bases; bases with no gene match: 6. CDR3 protein: CASSFYRGRSTDTQYF. The CDR3 bases are TGTGCCAGCAGCTTCTACAGGGGGCGGTCCACAGATACGCAGTATTTT.

This sequence joins TRBV5-1 and TRBJ2-3, with TRBD1 as a possible D gene (6 bases). Germline V gene data show CDR1 as SGHRS and CDR2 as YFSETQ. V dropped 4 bases and J dropped 4 bases, with 13 bases sitting between them. There are 14 residues in the CDR3. This CDR3 reads CASSPQGGADTQYF. CDR3 bases: TGCGCCAGCAGCCCACAGGGTGGCGCAGATACGCAGTATTTT.

The chain links TRBV6-1 to TRBJ2-5; TRBD2 matches 12 bases. Per the germline V gene, CDR1 is MNHNS and CDR2 is SASEGT. The CDR3 covers 15 residues. With 4 bases clipped from V and 4 bases from J, the junction kept 4 bases outside the gene matches. The CDR3: CASSGLAGVRETQYF. In DNA form, the CDR3 reads TGTGCCAGCAGTGGACTAGCGGGAGTTAGAGAGACCCAGTACTTC.

This clone has just a few counts. V usage is TRBV28 and J usage is TRBJ2-7; 7 positions match TRBD1. The V gene end was trimmed by 3 bases and the J gene end by 3 bases; junction bases not matched to a gene: 8. The V gene's germline CDR1 is MDHEN and CDR2 SYDVKM. This CDR3 is built from 15 residues. In nucleotides, the CDR3 is TGTGCCAGCAGTTTGCCGACAGGGTCGAACTACGAGCAGTACTTC. Protein sequence: CASSLPTGSNYEQYF.

The chain couples TRBV6-1 to TRBJ1-2; 8 nucleotides line up with TRBD1. The CDR3 consists of 14 residues. Germline V gene lookup returns CDR1 MNHNS and CDR2 SASEGT. The ends lost 5 bases at V and 4 bases at J; junction bases unmatched: 6. The DNA of the CDR3 is TGTGCCAGCAGTTTACCGGGACAGGTCTATGGCTACACCTTC. It is translated as CASSLPGQVYGYTF.

This clone was counted a few times. The chain links TRBV28 to TRBJ1-5; D perhaps matches TRBD1 (6 bases). The CDR3 is 15 residues long. The V gene lost 2 bases and the J gene lost 9 bases, with 17 bases spanning the gap. Germline V gene lookup returns CDR1 MDHEN and CDR2 SYDVKM. The CDR3 spells CASSLGGAQSSPQHF. Here the CDR3 DNA reads TGTGCCAGCAGTTTAGGGGGGGCACAATCATCGCCCCAGCATTTT.

V gene TRBV27 combines with J gene TRBJ1-5; 8 nucleotides align to TRBD1. Germline V gives CDR1 MNHEY, CDR2 SMNVEV (reference sequence). V gave up 0 bases and J gave up 2 bases; unmatched junction bases: 6. CDR3 length equals 17 residues. CDR3 nucleotide sequence: TGTGCCAGCAGTTTATCCCTGGACAGGGTCCGCAATCAGCCCCAGCATTTT. It yields the protein CASSLSLDRVRNQPQHF.

The rearrangement joins TRBV5-1 to TRBJ2-1; weak D call: TRBD2 (6 bases). The CDR3 covers 16 residues. Trimming took 4 bases from V and 0 from J, leaving 14 bases between them. Looked up from germline, CDR1 is SGHRS and CDR2 is YFSETQ. CDR3 DNA: TGCGCCAGCAGCGGCGGGGACTCTCCCTCCTACAATGAGCAGTTCTTC. The encoded protein is CASSGGDSPSYNEQFF.

This clone appeared many times. V and J are TRBV7-2 and TRBJ1-5; 8 positions match TRBD1. The germline CDR1 and CDR2 sequences are SGHTA and FQGNSA. The junction had 7 bases not matched to a gene; V was cut back by 4 bases and J by 2 bases. The CDR3 contains 16 residues. The CDR3 here is CASSWTGTGGNQPQHF. CDR3 sequence (DNA): TGTGCCAGCAGCTGGACAGGGACCGGGGGCAATCAGCCCCAGCATTTT.

This clone was picked up a small number of times. The genes are TRBV29-1 and TRBJ1-2; maybe TRBD1 (6 bases). The CDR3 extends over 14 amino acids. Trimming removed 6 bases at V and 8 bases at J, with 22 bases between. The germline V gene has CDR1 SQVTM and CDR2 ANQGSEA. The DNA for the CDR3 is TGCAGCGTGGGGGACACCGAGGGGACGAGGGGCTACACCTTC. It translates to CSVGDTEGTRGYTF.

The chain recombines TRBV7-2 with TRBJ1-1, with 9 bases aligning to TRBD1. Germline V gene lookup returns CDR1 SGHTA and CDR2 FQGNSA. The V gene end was trimmed by 0 bases and the J gene end by 4 bases; junction bases not matched to a gene: 6. CDR3 length: 16 amino acids. CDR3 sequence: CASSLASTGGTTEAFF. The CDR3 DNA follows: TGTGCCAGCAGCTTAGCTTCGACAGGGGGGACCACTGAAGCTTTCTTT. The entire variable domain, with the rest obtained from reference TRBV7-2 and TRBJ1-1, is as follows: GAGVSQSPSNKVTEKGKDVELRCDPISGHTALYWYRQSLGQGLEFLIYFQGNSAPDKSGLPSDRFSAERTGGSVSTLTIQRTQQEDSAVYLCASSLASTGGTTEAFFGQGTRLTVV.

This chain connects TRBV4-3 to TRBJ2-5; a possible D gene is TRBD1 (7 bases). Germline CDR1 and CDR2: LGHNA and YSLEER. V dropped 0 bases and J dropped 5 bases, with 13 bases sitting between them. This CDR3 spans 15 amino acids. The CDR3 protein is CASSQEGAGGETQYF. The CDR3 bases are TGCGCCAGCAGCCAAGAAGGGGCAGGGGGGGAGACCCAGTACTTC.

This clone was counted a few times. The chain has TRBV27 and TRBJ2-3; 12 bases align to TRBD2. There are 18 residues in the CDR3. J gave up 3 bases and V 5 bases, and 12 bases lay outside the gene matches. The V gene's germline CDR1 is MNHEY and CDR2 SMNVEV (reference sequence). The CDR3 region is CASSNRLAGVGGTDTQYF. Written as DNA, the CDR3 is TGTGCCAGCAGTAACAGACTAGCGGGAGTAGGAGGGACAGATACGCAGTATTTT.

This clone was observed a few times. The chain combines TRBV7-9 with TRBJ2-1; 13 nucleotides agree with TRBD2. Trimming removed 4 bases from V and 4 bases from J; junction bases left unmatched: 4. Germline assignment: CDR1 SEHNR and CDR2 FQNEAQ (reference sequence). The CDR3 is 16 amino acids. The CDR3 nucleotides read TGTGCCAGCAGCTCGAGACTAGCGGGAGGTTACAATGAGCAGTTCTTC. Translating gives CASSSRLAGGYNEQFF.